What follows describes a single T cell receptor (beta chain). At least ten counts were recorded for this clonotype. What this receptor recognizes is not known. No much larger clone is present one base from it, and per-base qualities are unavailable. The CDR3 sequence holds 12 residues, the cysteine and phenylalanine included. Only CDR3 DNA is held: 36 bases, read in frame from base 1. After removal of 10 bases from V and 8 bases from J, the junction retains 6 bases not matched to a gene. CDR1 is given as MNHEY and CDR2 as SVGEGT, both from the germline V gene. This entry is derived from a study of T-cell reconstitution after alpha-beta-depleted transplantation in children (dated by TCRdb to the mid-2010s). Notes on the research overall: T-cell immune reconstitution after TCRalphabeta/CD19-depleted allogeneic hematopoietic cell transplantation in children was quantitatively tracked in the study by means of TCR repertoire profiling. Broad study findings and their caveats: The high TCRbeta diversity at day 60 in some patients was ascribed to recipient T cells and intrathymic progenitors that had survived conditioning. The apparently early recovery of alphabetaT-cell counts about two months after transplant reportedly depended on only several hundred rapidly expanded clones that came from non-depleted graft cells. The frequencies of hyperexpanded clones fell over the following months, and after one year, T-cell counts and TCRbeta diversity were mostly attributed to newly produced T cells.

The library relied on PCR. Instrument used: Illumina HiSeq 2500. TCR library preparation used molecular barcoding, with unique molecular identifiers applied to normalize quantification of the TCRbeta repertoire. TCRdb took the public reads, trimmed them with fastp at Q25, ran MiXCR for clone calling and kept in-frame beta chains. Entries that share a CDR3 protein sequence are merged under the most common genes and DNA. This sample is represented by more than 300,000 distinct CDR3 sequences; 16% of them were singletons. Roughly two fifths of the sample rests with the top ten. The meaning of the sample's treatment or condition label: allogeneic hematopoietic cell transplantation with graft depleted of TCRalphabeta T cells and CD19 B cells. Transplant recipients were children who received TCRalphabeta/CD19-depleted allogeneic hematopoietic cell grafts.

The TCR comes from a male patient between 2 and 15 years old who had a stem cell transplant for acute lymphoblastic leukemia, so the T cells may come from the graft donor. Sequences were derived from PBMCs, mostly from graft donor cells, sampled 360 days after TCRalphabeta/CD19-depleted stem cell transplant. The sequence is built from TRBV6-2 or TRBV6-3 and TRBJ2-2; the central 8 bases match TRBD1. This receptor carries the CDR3 CAISGGGGELFF. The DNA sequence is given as TGTGCCATCTCAGGGGGCGGAGGGGAGCTGTTTTTT.